The T cell receptor beta chain described here comes from a study of blood T cell repertoires in COVID-19. Study-wide background: T cells, B-cell-depleted T cells, or PBMCs provided the cDNA or gDNA that served as material.

Here immunoSEQ multiplex PCR was the method, and the copy in TCRdb shows in-frame clones only, minus some. Among 470,000 or so clones listed, 70% to 90% were seen once. The receptor was derived from a woman aged 18-29 years with acute COVID-19. Sequencing was done on a sample of PBMCs or T cells enriched from blood (not recorded which).

CDR3 sequence: CATSRVGRYNEQFF. Here the CDR3 DNA reads TGTGCCACCAGCAGAGTAGGGAGATACAATGAGCAGTTCTTC. J is TRBJ2-1 and V is TRBV15; perhaps TRBD2 as D (5 bases). CDR1 is LNHNV and CDR2 is YYDKDF in the germline V gene (reference sequence). The CDR3 runs to 14 residues. Trimming removed 1 base from V and 4 bases from J, with 8 bases in between.